Listed below are T cell receptor beta chains from one sample, sequenced in a study of lymphopenia after photon versus proton radiotherapy. Measured with immunoSEQ multiplex PCR; TCRdb has only the in-frame clones, and not every one. The profile covers about 29,000 clones, with roughly 87% appearing a single time and 50% taken by the ten largest. Sequencing was performed on peripheral blood, taken from a patient treated with proton-based radiotherapy. The receptor set was obtained from a woman aged 60-70 years with cholangiocarcinoma. Some clones in this sample may be carry-over from other donors' samples. The CDR3 runs from the conserved cysteine through the conserved F or W. Each record gives: clone size, V gene, J gene, D gene, CDR3 DNA, CDR3 protein. The D gene is left open where the match is weak. Only some rows state a clone size, as once, few, many or a class for expanded clones.

clone_size: .
v_call: TRBV19
j_call: TRBJ2-6
d_call: .
cdr3_nt: TGTGCCAGTAGGAGTCCCTCTGGGGCCAACGTCCTGACTTTC
cdr3_aa: CASRSPSGANVLTF

clone_size: .
v_call: TRBV2
j_call: TRBJ2-2
d_call: TRBD2
cdr3_nt: TGTGCCAGCAGGCGGACTAGCGGGAGCACCGGGGAGCTGTTTTTT
cdr3_aa: CASRRTSGSTGELFF

clone_size: .
v_call: TRBV6-1
j_call: TRBJ2-3
d_call: .
cdr3_nt: TGTGCCAGCAGTGAAGGTCTTCTCCGCTCAGATACGCAGTATTTT
cdr3_aa: CASSEGLLRSDTQYF

clone_size: .
v_call: TRBV7-2
j_call: TRBJ1-2
d_call: .
cdr3_nt: TGTGCCAGCAGCTTCTCAAAATGGGTTGGCTACACCTTC
cdr3_aa: CASSFSKWVGYTF

clone_size: .
v_call: TRBV4-2
j_call: TRBJ2-7
d_call: .
cdr3_nt: TGTGCCAGCAGCCAAGATGAGCCCGGCTACGAGCAGTACTTC
cdr3_aa: CASSQDEPGYEQYF

clone_size: .
v_call: TRBV29-1
j_call: TRBJ1-4
d_call: .
cdr3_nt: TGCAGCGCGAAGGGGGTAACAACTAATGAAAAACTGTTTTTT
cdr3_aa: CSAKGVTTNEKLFF

clone_size: .
v_call: TRBV18
j_call: TRBJ2-1
d_call: .
cdr3_nt: TGTGCCAGCACTAGGGGTCATGAGCAGTTCTTC
cdr3_aa: CASTRGHEQFF

clone_size: .
v_call: TRBV7-9
j_call: TRBJ1-3
d_call: TRBD1
cdr3_nt: TGTGCCAGCAGCCAAAGACAGGGGTCAAGAAAAATCTCTGGAAACACCATATATTTT
cdr3_aa: CASSQRQGSRKISGNTIYF

clone_size: .
v_call: TRBV2
j_call: TRBJ1-5
d_call: TRBD1
cdr3_nt: TGTGCCAGCAGTAAACAGGGGTATAGCAATCAGCCCCAGCATTTT
cdr3_aa: CASSKQGYSNQPQHF

clone_size: .
v_call: TRBV2
j_call: TRBJ1-2
d_call: TRBD1
cdr3_nt: TGTGCCAGCAGTGGCCAGGGGGTCAGCTATGGCTACACCTTC
cdr3_aa: CASSGQGVSYGYTF

clone_size: .
v_call: TRBV7-6
j_call: TRBJ2-1
d_call: .
cdr3_nt: TGTGCCAGCACCCTAGAGGGGAGGCAGGGGTACAATGAGCAGTTCTTC
cdr3_aa: CASTLEGRQGYNEQFF

clone_size: .
v_call: TRBV14
j_call: TRBJ2-1
d_call: .
cdr3_nt: TGTGCCAGCAGCCAGGCACTTTCCTACAATGAGCAGTTCTTC
cdr3_aa: CASSQALSYNEQFF

clone_size: once
v_call: TRBV19
j_call: TRBJ1-4
d_call: TRBD1
cdr3_nt: TGTGCCAGTAGGAACAGGGGAGGTGGGGAAAAACTGTTTTTT
cdr3_aa: CASRNRGGGEKLFF

clone_size: .
v_call: TRBV29-1
j_call: TRBJ2-3
d_call: TRBD1
cdr3_nt: TGCAGCGGATTAAGGACAGGGCCAGATACGCAGTATTTT
cdr3_aa: CSGLRTGPDTQYF

clone_size: .
v_call: TRBV14
j_call: TRBJ2-7
d_call: TRBD2
cdr3_nt: TGTGCCAGCAACATAGCGGGAGGGCCAGTCGAGCAGTACTTC
cdr3_aa: CASNIAGGPVEQYF

clone_size: once
v_call: TRBV6-5
j_call: TRBJ1-2
d_call: TRBD1
cdr3_nt: TGTGCCAGTGGAACAGGGGCCTTTCGGGGCTACACCTTC
cdr3_aa: CASGTGAFRGYTF

clone_size: .
v_call: TRBV5-1
j_call: TRBJ2-3
d_call: TRBD2
cdr3_nt: TGCGCCAGCAGCTGGGCCCTAGGGAGGGCAGATACGCAGTATTTT
cdr3_aa: CASSWALGRADTQYF

clone_size: .
v_call: TRBV7-8
j_call: TRBJ2-7
d_call: .
cdr3_nt: TGTGCCAGCAGCCCGACACTTTACGAGCAGTACTTC
cdr3_aa: CASSPTLYEQYF

clone_size: once
v_call: TRBV12-5
j_call: TRBJ2-7
d_call: .
cdr3_nt: TGTGCTAGTGCTCTAGTCGGCGGGGCCCGCTACGAGCAGTACTTC
cdr3_aa: CASALVGGARYEQYF

clone_size: medium-sized
v_call: TRBV7-9
j_call: TRBJ2-7
d_call: TRBD1
cdr3_nt: TGTGCCAGCAGCTTATCGGGACAGCCAACCGGGGAGCAGTACTTC
cdr3_aa: CASSLSGQPTGEQYF

clone_size: .
v_call: TRBV19
j_call: TRBJ1-1
d_call: TRBD1
cdr3_nt: TGTGCCACCATAGACAGGGGATTCGCGGCAGTCGCTGAAGCTTTCTTT
cdr3_aa: CATIDRGFAAVAEAFF

clone_size: .
v_call: TRBV30
j_call: TRBJ1-4
d_call: TRBD1
cdr3_nt: TGTGCCTGGGGCAAGAGGAGACAGGGTCATGAAAAACTGTTTTTT
cdr3_aa: CAWGKRRQGHEKLFF